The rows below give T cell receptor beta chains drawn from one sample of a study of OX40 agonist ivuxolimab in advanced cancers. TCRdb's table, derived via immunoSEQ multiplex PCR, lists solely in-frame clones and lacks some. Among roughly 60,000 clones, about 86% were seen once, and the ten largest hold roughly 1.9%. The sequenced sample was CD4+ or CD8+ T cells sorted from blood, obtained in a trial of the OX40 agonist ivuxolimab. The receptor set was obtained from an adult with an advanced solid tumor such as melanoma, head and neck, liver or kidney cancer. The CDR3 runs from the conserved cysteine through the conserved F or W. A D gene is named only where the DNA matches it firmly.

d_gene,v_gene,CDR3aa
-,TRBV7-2,CASSLAWKETQYF
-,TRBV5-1,CASNLGTEAFF
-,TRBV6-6,CASSPDTEAFF
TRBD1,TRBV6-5,CASRWTGSVETQYF
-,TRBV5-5,CASSETSMGDSYEQYF
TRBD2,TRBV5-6,CASSFGSGRYETQYF
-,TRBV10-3,CAIKSPADYGYTF
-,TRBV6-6,CASRPDSDPSYEQYF
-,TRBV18,CASSPLPRTAPNTGELFF
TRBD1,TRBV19,CASSRRTGGGSGELFF
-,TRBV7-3,CASSLTDGTETQYF
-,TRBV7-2,CASSFRWGHNEQFF
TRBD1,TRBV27,CASSLGGTGLGVAFF
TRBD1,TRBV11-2,CASSLSRPDRGGPEQYF
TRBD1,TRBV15,CATSRTGGGETQYF
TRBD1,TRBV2,CASSTGTGWSTGELFF
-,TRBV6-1,CASSEGWVSGGDTQYF
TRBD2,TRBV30,CAWKKKGLAGGYEQFF
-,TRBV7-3,CASSQGAAGNEQFF
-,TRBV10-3,CAISENSPLHF
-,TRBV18,CASSPPGKTHYEQYF
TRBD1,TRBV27,CASSFLGTGANHTGYTF
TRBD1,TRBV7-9,CASSFGQGNYGYTF
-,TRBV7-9,CASSLGYSGNTIYF
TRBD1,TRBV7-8,CASSLVSATGMETQYF
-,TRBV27,CASRIRGRANYNEQFF
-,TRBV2,CASSEGRPPEKLFF
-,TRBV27,CASKPIGEVANTIYF
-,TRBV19,CASSTRRNQPQHF
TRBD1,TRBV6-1,CASSDRQQGTYSNQPQHF
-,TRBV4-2,CASSPGAGPITDTQYF
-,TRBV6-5,CASSLTGTSYEQYF
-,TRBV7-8,CASSLDGVELAQLFGYEQYF
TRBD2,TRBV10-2,CASSDSGTSGGNEQFF
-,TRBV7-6,CASSLGGMDGYTF
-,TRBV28,CASRTVVEAEAFF
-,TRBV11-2,CASSPHREGTEAFF
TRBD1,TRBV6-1,CASRDRVNGYTF
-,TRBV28,CASRVWTPDANQPQHF
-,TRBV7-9,CASSLAGTGELFF
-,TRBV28,CASVADNYGYTF
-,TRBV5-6,CASSFSVTGLDYGYTF
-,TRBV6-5,CASSALSEAFF
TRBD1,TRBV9,CASSAGQGFWDTQYF
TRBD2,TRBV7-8,CASSYNELATYEQYF
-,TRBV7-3,CASSLYISDEQFF
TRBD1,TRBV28,CASSLGTGRGETQYF
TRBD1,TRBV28,CASSFIGTGAYEQYF
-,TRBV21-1,CASSKFSSSSYEQYF
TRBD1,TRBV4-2,CASSRRGREDGYTF
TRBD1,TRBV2,CASGLGGQNIQYF
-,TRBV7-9,CASSFGVQGYEQYF
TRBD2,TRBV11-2,CASSRVASGSYEQYF
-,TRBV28,CASSPPGDHEQYF
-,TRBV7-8,CASSLVGGRGLNSPLHF
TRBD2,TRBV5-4,CASYYPGGAGELFF